Below, 16 T cell receptor beta chains from the same sample are listed, as sequenced in a study of blood T cell repertoires in COVID-19 (dated by TCRdb to 2020 to 2021). The library was produced with the immunoSEQ multiplex PCR assay. In TCRdb, the immuneACCESS table is reduced to in-frame sequences with V and J assigned. These tables do not hold every clone; where another copy was compared, an unresolved V gene accounts for under half, and the others remain unexplained. The sample profile shows 540,000 or so clones; approximately 88% of them were found once. The top ten constitute about 8% of the sample. The sequencing input was peripheral blood. These receptor sequences come from a woman in her 50s with COVID-19, enrolled during active disease.

Notes on this clone: Other DNA sequences in this specimen translate into the identical CDR3. V usage is TRBV5-4 and J usage is TRBJ1-1; possible D gene TRBD1, 5 bases. CDR1 is SGHNT, CDR2 YYREEE, per germline (reference sequence). V was cut by 0 bases and J by 4 bases, with 10 bases left in between. The CDR3 is made up of 14 amino acids. The CDR3 loop reads CASSLEGAGTEAFF. The CDR3 DNA sequence: TGTGCCAGCAGCTTGGAAGGGGCTGGCACTGAAGCTTTCTTT.

The chain combines TRBV6-1 with TRBJ2-7, with a tentative D call TRBD2 (6 bases). The length of the CDR3 is 17 residues. From germline, CDR1 is MNHNS and CDR2 SASEGT. V was clipped by 3 bases and J by 2 bases, with 20 bases between them. The CDR3 region is CASSDRDRDSPPYEQYF. The DNA of the CDR3 is TGTGCCAGCAGTGACCGGGACCGGGACTCGCCACCCTACGAGCAGTACTTC.

This rearrangement joins TRBV30 to TRBJ2-3; 10 bases line up with TRBD2. The junction had 8 bases not matched to a gene; V was cut back by 7 bases and J by 4 bases. This CDR3 contains 14 residues. Germline CDR1 GTSNPN, CDR2 SVGIG (reference sequence). The CDR3 bases are TGTGCCTCTGCCTTAGCGGGGGGCGCAGATACGCAGTATTTT. Encoded protein: CASALAGGADTQYF.

The genes are TRBV6-5 and TRBJ1-1; 11 bases agree with TRBD1. With 5 bases clipped from V and 6 bases from J, the junction kept 8 bases outside the gene matches. The CDR3 is 15 amino acids. Germline lookup yields CDR1 MNHEY and CDR2 SVGAGI. In DNA, the CDR3 is TGTGCCAGCAGTCCCCGGACAGGGGGCGCGTCTGAAGCTTTCTTT. It specifies CASSPRTGGASEAFF.

V and J are TRBV11-2 and TRBJ1-2; 7 bases are shared with TRBD1. This CDR3 comprises 13 residues. Germline-derived CDR1 and CDR2 are SGHAT and FQNNGV. With V trimmed by 2 bases and J by 13 bases, 10 bases remained unmatched. CDR3 sequence (DNA): TGTGCCAGCAGCTTAACTTCAGGACAGGCCTCCACCTTC. It yields the protein CASSLTSGQASTF.

The V call is TRBV2, the J call TRBJ2-3, with 11 positions matching TRBD1. With 6 bases clipped from V and 0 bases from J, the junction kept 5 bases outside the gene matches. This CDR3 contains 16 residues. Germline V CDR1 and CDR2: SNHLY, FYNNEI. CDR3 amino acids: CASRTDRGPSTDTQYF. In DNA form, the CDR3 reads TGTGCCAGCAGGACGGACAGGGGGCCAAGCACAGATACGCAGTATTTT.

V gene TRBV27 combines with J gene TRBJ2-1, with 7 bases matching TRBD2. The V segment lost 0 bases and the J segment 5 bases; nucleotides outside the gene matches: 7. In germline, CDR1 is MNHEY, CDR2 SMNVEV (reference sequence). The CDR3 totals 16 residues. DNA for the CDR3: TGTGCCAGCAGTTTATCCGGCGGTAGCGGGCACAATGAGCAGTTCTTC. It specifies CASSLSGGSGHNEQFF.

The V call is TRBV7-2, the J call TRBJ2-7; 7 bases align to TRBD1. Germline-derived CDR1 and CDR2 are SGHTA and FQGNSA. Unmatched junction bases numbered 5, after V lost 3 bases and J lost 6 bases. CDR3 length equals 13 residues. CDR3 sequence reads: CASSFGTVSEQYF. The CDR3 DNA sequence: TGTGCCAGCAGCTTTGGGACAGTCTCCGAGCAGTACTTC.

This clone was picked up one time. V is TRBV24-1 and J is TRBJ2-2; perhaps TRBD1 as D (6 bases). The V gene's germline CDR1 is KGHDR and CDR2 SFDVKD. CDR3 length equals 14 residues. V lost 9 bases to trimming and J lost 2 bases, with 12 bases between them. The CDR3 sequence is CATQGQLNTGELFF. CDR3 DNA: TGTGCCACCCAGGGGCAGTTAAACACCGGGGAGCTGTTTTTT.

This clone was found once. The CDR3 loop is CASSSGGEQYF. The CDR3 DNA reads TGTGCCAGCAGCTCCGGCGGGGAGCAGTACTTC. This chain links TRBV11-2 with TRBJ2-7; TRBD2 is a possible D gene (5 bases). V was trimmed by 4 bases and J by 7 bases, leaving 8 bases between them. The V gene's germline CDR1 is SGHAT and CDR2 FQNNGV. The CDR3 length is 11 residues.

The chain couples TRBV28 to TRBJ1-5; no clear D gene. CDR3 length equals 14 residues. Germline values: CDR1 MDHEN, CDR2 SYDVKM. Trimming shortened V by 11 bases and J by 3 bases, and 17 bases separated the two germline ends. CDR3 in DNA: TGTGCCGCACGGAGGTGGCAGGACAATCAGCCCCAGCATTTT. Translated, it gives CAARRWQDNQPQHF.

V gene TRBV30 combines with J gene TRBJ1-2, with TRBD1 matching 12 bases. Germline assignment: CDR1 GTSNPN and CDR2 SVGIG (reference sequence). The CDR3 covers 15 residues. The J segment lost 8 bases and the V segment lost 3 bases, leaving 10 bases of the junction unmatched. CDR3 sequence reads: CAWSGGDRGRLGYTF. DNA of the CDR3: TGTGCCTGGAGCGGGGGGGACAGGGGGCGGCTAGGCTACACCTTC. The full variable domain, completed using reference TRBV30 and TRBJ1-2, is SQTIHQWPATLVQPVGSPLSLECTVEGTSNPNLYWYRQAAGRGLQLLFYSVGIGQISSEVPQNLSASRPQDRQFILSSKKLLLSDSGFYLCAWSGGDRGRLGYTFGSGTRLTVV.

The chain uses TRBV5-1 and TRBJ1-1; a possible D gene is TRBD1 (5 bases). V lost 4 bases and J 4 bases, leaving 23 bases between the germline ends. The length of the CDR3 is 17 residues. Germline-derived CDR1 and CDR2 are SGHRS and YFSETQ. CDR3 protein: CASSLWTLGAGSTEAFF. In DNA, the CDR3 is TGCGCCAGCAGCCTCTGGACTCTCGGGGCCGGGAGCACTGAAGCTTTCTTT.

This clone was counted a few times. V usage is TRBV4-1 and J usage is TRBJ2-2, with TRBD2 identical over 11 bases. The CDR3 consists of 16 residues. Per germline, CDR1 MGHRA and CDR2 YSYEKL. Trimming cost V 1 base and J 4 bases; bases outside gene matches: 2. CDR3 DNA sequence: TGCGCCAGCAGCCAAGTGGGACTAGCGGTCACCGGGGAGCTGTTTTTT. This encodes CASSQVGLAVTGELFF.

The V gene is TRBV5-4, the J gene TRBJ1-2; 7 bases match TRBD1. J gave up 0 bases and V 5 bases, and 10 bases lay outside the gene matches. The CDR3 covers 16 residues. Germline V gives CDR1 SGHNT, CDR2 YYREEE (reference sequence). The CDR3 here is CASRSTGSLANYGYTF. In DNA form, the CDR3 reads TGTGCCAGCAGGTCGACAGGGTCTCTAGCTAACTATGGCTACACCTTC.

The chain links TRBV18 to TRBJ2-7; tentatively, D is TRBD1 (7 bases). Germline values: CDR1 KGHSH, CDR2 LQKENI. The V gene lost 0 bases and the J gene lost 3 bases, with 12 bases spanning the gap. This CDR3 region has 15 residues. CDR3 coding DNA: TGTGCCAGCTCACCACCGAGACAGGGAGGCTACGAGCAGTACTTC. Encoded protein: CASSPPRQGGYEQYF.